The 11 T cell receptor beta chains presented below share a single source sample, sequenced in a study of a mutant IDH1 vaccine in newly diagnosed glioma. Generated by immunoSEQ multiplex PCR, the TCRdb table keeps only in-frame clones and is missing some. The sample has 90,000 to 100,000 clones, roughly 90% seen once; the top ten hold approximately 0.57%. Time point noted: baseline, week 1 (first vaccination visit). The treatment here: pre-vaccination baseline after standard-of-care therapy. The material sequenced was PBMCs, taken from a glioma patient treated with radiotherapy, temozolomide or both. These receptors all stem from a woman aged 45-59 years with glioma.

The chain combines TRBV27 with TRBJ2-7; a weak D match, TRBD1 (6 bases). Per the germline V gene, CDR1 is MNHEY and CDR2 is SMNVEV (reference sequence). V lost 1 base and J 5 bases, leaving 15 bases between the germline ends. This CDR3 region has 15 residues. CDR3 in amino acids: CASSLLGQGHDEQYF. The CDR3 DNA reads TGTGCCAGCAGTTTATTGGGGCAGGGACACGACGAGCAGTACTTC.

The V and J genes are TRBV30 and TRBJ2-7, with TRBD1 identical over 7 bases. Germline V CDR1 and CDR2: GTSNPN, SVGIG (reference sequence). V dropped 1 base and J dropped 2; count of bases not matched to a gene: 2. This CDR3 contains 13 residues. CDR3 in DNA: TGTGCCTGGAGTGAAGGGACAGCCTACGAGCAGTACTTC. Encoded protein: CAWSEGTAYEQYF.

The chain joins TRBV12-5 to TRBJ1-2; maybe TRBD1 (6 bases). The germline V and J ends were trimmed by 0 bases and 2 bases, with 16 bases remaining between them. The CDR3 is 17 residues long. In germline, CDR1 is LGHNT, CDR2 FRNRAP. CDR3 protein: CASGLVLGKGGNYGYTF. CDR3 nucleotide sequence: TGTGCTAGTGGTTTGGTACTTGGCAAAGGGGGGAACTATGGCTACACCTTC.

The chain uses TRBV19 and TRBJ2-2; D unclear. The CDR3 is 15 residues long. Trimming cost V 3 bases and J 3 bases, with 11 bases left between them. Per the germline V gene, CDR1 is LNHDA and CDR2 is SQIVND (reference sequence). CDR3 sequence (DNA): TGTGCCAGTAGTATGGGGTGGGGTGACACCGGGGAGCTGTTTTTT. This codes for CASSMGWGDTGELFF. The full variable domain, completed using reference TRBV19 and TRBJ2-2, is DGGITQSPKYLFRKEGQNVTLSCEQNLNHDAMYWYRQDPGQGLRLIYYSQIVNDFQKGDIAEGYSVSREKKESFPLTVTSAQKNPTAFYLCASSMGWGDTGELFFGEGSRLTVL.

DNA for the CDR3: TGTGCTAGTGGTTTGGTAGGCGGCGGTGGGGACGGCTGGCTCACCATATATTTT. As protein: CASGLVGGGGDGWLTIYF. The chain combines TRBV12-5 with TRBJ1-3, with D possibly matching TRBD1 (5 bases). The CDR3 runs 18 residues. Trimming took 0 bases from V and 9 from J, leaving 24 bases between them. The germline CDR1 and CDR2 sequences are LGHNT and FRNRAP.

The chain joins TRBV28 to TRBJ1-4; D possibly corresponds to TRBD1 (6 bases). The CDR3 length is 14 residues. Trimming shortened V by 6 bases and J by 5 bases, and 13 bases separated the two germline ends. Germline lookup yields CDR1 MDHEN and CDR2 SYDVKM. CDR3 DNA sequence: TGTGCCAGCAGGGGGGCCCTAGGGAATGAAAAACTGTTTTTT. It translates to CASRGALGNEKLFF.

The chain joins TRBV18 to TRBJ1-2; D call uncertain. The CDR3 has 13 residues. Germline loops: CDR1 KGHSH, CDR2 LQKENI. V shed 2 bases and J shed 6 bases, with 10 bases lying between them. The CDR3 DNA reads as TGTGCCAGCTCACCAAGGACCAGTGATGGCTACACCTTC. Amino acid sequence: CASSPRTSDGYTF. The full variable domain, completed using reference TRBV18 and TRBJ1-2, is NAGVMQNPRHLVRRRGQEARLRCSPMKGHSHVYWYRQLPEEGLKFMVYLQKENIIDESGMPKERFSAEFPKEGPSILRIQQVVRGDSAAYFCASSPRTSDGYTFGSGTRLTVV.

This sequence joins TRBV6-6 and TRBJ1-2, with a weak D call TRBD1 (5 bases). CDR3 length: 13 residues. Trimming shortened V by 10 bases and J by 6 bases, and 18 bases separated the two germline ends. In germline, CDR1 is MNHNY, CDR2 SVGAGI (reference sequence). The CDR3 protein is CATTENGGDGYTF. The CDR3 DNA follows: TGTGCCACCACAGAAAATGGGGGTGATGGCTACACCTTC.

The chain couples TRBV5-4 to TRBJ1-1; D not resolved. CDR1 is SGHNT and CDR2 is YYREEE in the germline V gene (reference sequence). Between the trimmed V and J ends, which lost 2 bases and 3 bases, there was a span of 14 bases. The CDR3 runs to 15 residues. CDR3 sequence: CASSFVLGGDTEAFF. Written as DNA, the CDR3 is TGTGCCAGCAGCTTTGTCCTCGGTGGGGACACTGAAGCTTTCTTT.

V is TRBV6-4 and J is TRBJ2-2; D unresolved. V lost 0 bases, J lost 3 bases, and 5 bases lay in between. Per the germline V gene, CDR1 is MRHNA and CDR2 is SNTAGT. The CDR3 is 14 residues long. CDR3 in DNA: TGTGCCAGCAGTGACTCGGCCGACACCGGGGAGCTGTTTTTT. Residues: CASSDSADTGELFF.

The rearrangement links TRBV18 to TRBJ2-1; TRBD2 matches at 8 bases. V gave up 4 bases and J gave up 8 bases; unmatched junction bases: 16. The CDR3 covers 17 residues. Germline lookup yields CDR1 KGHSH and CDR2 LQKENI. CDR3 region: CASSQTRGAGGEDEQFF. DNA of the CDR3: TGTGCCAGCTCACAAACCCGCGGCGCGGGAGGAGAGGATGAGCAGTTCTTC.